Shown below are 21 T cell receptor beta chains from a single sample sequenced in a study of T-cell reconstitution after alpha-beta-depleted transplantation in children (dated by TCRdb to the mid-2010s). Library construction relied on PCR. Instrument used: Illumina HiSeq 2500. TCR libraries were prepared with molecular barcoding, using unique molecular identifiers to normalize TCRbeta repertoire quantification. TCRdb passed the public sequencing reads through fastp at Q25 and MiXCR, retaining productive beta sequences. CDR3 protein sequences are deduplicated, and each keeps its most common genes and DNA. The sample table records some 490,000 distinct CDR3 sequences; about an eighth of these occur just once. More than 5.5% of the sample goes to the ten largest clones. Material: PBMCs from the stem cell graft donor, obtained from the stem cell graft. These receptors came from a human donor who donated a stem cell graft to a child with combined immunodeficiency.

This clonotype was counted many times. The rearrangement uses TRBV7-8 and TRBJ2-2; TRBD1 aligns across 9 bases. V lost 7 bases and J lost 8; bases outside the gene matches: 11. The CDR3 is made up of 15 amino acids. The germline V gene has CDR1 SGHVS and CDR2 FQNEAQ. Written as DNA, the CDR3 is TGTGCCAGCATCCCCCGGGACAGGGTTTTGGGGGAGCTGTTTTTT. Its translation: CASIPRDRVLGELFF.

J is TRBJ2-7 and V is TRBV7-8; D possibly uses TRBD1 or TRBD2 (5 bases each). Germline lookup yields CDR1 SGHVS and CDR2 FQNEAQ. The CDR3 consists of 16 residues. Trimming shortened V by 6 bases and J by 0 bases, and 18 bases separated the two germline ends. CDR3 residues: CASSSGRISSSYEQYF. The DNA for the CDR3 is TGTGCCAGCAGTTCGGGACGCATCTCCTCCTCCTACGAGCAGTACTTC.

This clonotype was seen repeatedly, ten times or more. CDR3 in amino acids: CASSRRGGLSDTQYF. The CDR3 nucleotides are TGTGCCAGCAGTCGCCGTGGAGGGCTCTCAGATACGCAGTATTTT. This rearrangement joins TRBV12-3 or TRBV12-4 to TRBJ2-3, with D possibly matching TRBD2 (6 bases). The CDR3 consists of 15 residues. Trimming stripped 5 bases from V and 4 bases from J, with 16 bases between.

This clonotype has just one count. The CDR3 region is CASSHDGQGAREQYF. The CDR3, as DNA: TGTGCCAGCAGCCACGACGGACAGGGGGCGCGGGAGCAGTACTTC. V usage is TRBV7-8 and J usage is TRBJ2-7; 11 bases are shared with TRBD1. The junction had 10 bases not matched to a gene; V was cut back by 5 bases and J by 7 bases. There are 15 residues in the CDR3. Germline CDR1 is SGHVS and CDR2 is FQNEAQ.

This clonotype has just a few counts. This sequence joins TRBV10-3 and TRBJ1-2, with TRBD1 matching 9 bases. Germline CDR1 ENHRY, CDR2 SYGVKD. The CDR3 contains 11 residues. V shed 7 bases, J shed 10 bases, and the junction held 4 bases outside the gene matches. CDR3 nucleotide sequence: TGTGCCATCAACACAGGGGGCGTCTACACCTTC. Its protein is CAINTGGVYTF.

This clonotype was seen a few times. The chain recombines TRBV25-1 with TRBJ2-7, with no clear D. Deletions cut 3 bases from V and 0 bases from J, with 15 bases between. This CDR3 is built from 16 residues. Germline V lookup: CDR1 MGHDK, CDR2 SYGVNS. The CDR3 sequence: CASSDPRISSSYEQYF. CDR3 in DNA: TGTGCCAGCAGTGACCCCCGAATATCGAGCTCCTACGAGCAGTACTTC.

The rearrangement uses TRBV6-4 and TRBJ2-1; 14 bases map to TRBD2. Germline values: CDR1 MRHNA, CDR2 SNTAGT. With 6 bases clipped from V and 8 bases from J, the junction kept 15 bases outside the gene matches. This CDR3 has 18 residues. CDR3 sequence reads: CASRVGLAGEAFGDEQFF. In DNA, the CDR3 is TGTGCCAGCAGGGTGGGACTAGCGGGAGAGGCATTTGGGGATGAGCAGTTCTTC.

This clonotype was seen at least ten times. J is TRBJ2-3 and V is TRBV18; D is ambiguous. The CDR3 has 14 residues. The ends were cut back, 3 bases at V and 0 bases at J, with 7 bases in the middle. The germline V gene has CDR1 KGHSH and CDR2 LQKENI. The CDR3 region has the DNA TGTGCCAGCTCACCGGCCGCTAGCACAGATACGCAGTATTTT. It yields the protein CASSPAASTDTQYF.

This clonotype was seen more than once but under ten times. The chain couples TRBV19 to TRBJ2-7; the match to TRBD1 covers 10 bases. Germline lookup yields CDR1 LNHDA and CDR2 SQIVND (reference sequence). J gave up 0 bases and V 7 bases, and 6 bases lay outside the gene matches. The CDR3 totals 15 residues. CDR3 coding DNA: TGTGCCAGTAAACGGGACAGGGGAAGCTCCTACGAGCAGTACTTC. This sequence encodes CASKRDRGSSYEQYF. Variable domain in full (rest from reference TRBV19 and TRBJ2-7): DGGITQSPKYLFRKEGQNVTLSCEQNLNHDAMYWYRQDPGQGLRLIYYSQIVNDFQKGDIAEGYSVSREKKESFPLTVTSAQKNPTAFYLCASKRDRGSSYEQYFGPGTRLTVT.

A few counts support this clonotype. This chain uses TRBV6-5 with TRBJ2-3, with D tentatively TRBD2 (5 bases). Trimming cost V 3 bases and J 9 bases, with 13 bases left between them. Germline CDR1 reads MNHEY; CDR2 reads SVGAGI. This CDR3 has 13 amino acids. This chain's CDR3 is CASSYGGEITQYF. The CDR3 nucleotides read TGTGCCAGCAGTTATGGAGGAGAGATAACGCAGTATTTT.

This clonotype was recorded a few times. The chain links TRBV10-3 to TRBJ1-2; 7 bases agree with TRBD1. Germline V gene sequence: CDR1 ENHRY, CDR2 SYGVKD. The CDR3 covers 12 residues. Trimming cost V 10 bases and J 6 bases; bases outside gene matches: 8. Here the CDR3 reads CASSPQGNGYTF. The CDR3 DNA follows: TGTGCCAGTTCGCCACAGGGGAATGGCTACACCTTC.

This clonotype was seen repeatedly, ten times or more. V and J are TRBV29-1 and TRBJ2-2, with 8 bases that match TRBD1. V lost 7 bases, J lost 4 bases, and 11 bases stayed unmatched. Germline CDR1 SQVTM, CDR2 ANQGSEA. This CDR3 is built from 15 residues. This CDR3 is CSAAPTGGGTGELFF. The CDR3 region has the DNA TGCAGCGCAGCCCCCACAGGGGGAGGCACCGGGGAGCTGTTTTTT.

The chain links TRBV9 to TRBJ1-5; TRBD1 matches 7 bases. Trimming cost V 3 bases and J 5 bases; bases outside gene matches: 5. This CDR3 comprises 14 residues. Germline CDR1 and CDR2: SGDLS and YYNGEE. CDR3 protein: CASSGRQGYQPQHF. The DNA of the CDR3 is TGTGCCAGCAGCGGTCGACAGGGATATCAGCCCCAGCATTTT.

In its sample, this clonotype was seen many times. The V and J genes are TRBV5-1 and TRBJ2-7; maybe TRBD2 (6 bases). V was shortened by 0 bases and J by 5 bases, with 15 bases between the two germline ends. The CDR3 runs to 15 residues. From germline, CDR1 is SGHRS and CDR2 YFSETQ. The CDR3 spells CASSLVRGSGDEQYF. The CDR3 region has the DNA TGCGCCAGCAGCTTGGTTAGAGGATCGGGGGACGAGCAGTACTTC.

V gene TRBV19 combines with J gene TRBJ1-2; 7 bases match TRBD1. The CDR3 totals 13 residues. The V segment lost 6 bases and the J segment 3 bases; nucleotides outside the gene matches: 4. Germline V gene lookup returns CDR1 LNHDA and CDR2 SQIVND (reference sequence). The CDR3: CASRRQGHYGYTF. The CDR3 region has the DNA TGTGCCAGTAGGCGACAGGGTCACTATGGCTACACCTTC.

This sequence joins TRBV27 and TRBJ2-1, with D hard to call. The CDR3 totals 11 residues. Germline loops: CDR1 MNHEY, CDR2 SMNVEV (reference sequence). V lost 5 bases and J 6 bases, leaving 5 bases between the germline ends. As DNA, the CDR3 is TGTGCCAGCAGTGACCGCAATGAGCAGTTCTTC. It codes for CASSDRNEQFF.

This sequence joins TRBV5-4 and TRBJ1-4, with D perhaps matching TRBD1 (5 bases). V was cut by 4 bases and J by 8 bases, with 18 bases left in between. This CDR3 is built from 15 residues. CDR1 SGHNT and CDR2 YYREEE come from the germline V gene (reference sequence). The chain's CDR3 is CASSDGTGGFEKLFF. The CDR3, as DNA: TGTGCCAGCAGCGACGGGACTGGAGGTTTCGAAAAACTGTTTTTT.

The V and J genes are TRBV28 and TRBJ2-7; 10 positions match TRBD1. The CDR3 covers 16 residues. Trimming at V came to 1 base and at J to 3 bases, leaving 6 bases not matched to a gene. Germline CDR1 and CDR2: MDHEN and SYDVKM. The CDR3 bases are TGTGCCAGCAGTTTATCGGGGACAGGGGAAATCTACGAGCAGTACTTC. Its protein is CASSLSGTGEIYEQYF.

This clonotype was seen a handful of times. Here the CDR3 DNA reads TGTGCCACCAGTGAGCAGGGAGAGGTCGGGGAGCTGTTTTTT. Its protein product is CATSEQGEVGELFF. This chain uses TRBV24-1 with TRBJ2-2, with D possibly being TRBD1 or TRBD2 (5 bases each). Between the trimmed V and J ends, which lost 4 bases and 7 bases, there was a span of 12 bases. Germline V CDR1 and CDR2: KGHDR, SFDVKD. The CDR3 length is 14 residues.

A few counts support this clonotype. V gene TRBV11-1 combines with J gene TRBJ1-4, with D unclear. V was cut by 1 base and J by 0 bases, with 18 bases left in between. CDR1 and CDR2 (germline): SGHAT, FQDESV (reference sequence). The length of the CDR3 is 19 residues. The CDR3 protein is CASSLGLSAQLSTNEKLFF. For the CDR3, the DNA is TGTGCCAGCAGCTTAGGGTTGTCAGCCCAATTATCAACTAATGAAAAACTGTTTTTT.

CDR3 residues: CASSLAGGVGRTDTQYF. The CDR3 DNA is TGTGCCAGCAGCTTAGCTGGCGGGGTCGGCCGCACAGATACGCAGTATTTT. The chain employs TRBV7-2 and TRBJ2-3; maybe TRBD2 (6 bases). From germline, CDR1 is SGHTA and CDR2 FQGNSA. The CDR3 loop spans 17 amino acids. Deletions cut 0 bases from V and 1 base from J, with 14 bases between.